This TCR beta chain is from a study of blood T cell repertoires in COVID-19. The data were produced by immunoSEQ multiplex PCR, yet TCRdb's version contains in-frame clones alone and is incomplete. The profile shows roughly 200,000 clones, about 88% of them singletons. Germline lookup yields CDR1 SGDLS and CDR2 YYNGEE. V shed 3 bases, J shed 6 bases, and the junction held 6 bases outside the gene matches. The CDR3 has 15 amino acids. The chain uses TRBV9 and TRBJ1-2; the match to TRBD1 covers 12 bases. This TCR came from a woman in her forties with acute COVID-19. The sequenced material came from PBMCs or T cells enriched from blood (not recorded which). The CDR3 spells CASSGKGQGANGYTF. The CDR3 bases are TGTGCCAGCAGCGGGAAGGGACAGGGGGCCAATGGCTACACCTTC.